This T cell receptor beta chain was sequenced during a study of T cell responses to AZD1222 COVID-19 vaccine. The protocol was immunoSEQ multiplex PCR, while the TCRdb copy is restricted to in-frame clones and leaves out a portion. The sample comprises 90,000 to 150,000 clones, 70% to 85% of which are singletons, and 5% to 7% rests with the top ten. This clone was counted between two and nine times. This TCR derives from an adult in good health. The input for sequencing was peripheral blood, taken on day 0 of AZD1222 vaccination.

CDR3: CSGRDREAFF. The CDR3 nucleotides are TGCAGCGGCCGGGACAGGGAAGCTTTCTTT. The chain couples TRBV20-1 to TRBJ1-1; 8 bases align to TRBD1. The germline V gene has CDR1 DFQATT and CDR2 SNEGSKA (reference sequence). This CDR3 region has 10 residues.